The clone carrying this TCR beta chain was observed a handful of times. No antigen is known for it. The time point was: persistent/refractory GD, antithyroid drugs over 5 years with positive TRAb. Extracted RNA from PBMCs served as the source of the TCR library. Investigators report Graves' disease was diagnosed under American Thyroid Association guidelines. These data are taken from a study of regulatory T cells in long-lasting Graves disease. To make TCR beta libraries, researchers used iRepertoire HTBI primers and Arm-PCR of CDR3 regions. Authors' analysis steps: Roughly 65 TRBV and approximately 13 TRBJ segments were identified across samples. TCRdb reanalysed the multiplex PCR reads using MiXCR and keeps one entry per CDR3 protein. TCRdb's processing, not the study's, gives the V and J calls here. The sample yields 300,000 to 350,000 distinct CDR3 sequences, roughly a fifth seen once. V lost 3 bases, J lost 1 base, and 5 bases lay in between. This CDR3 is built from 13 residues.

Study-wide points: The study found TRBV28, TRBJ1-2 and TRBJ2-5 favored in persistent disease. Persistent patients shared more public clonotypes (roughly 2,800) than new patients (about 960).

The rearrangement links TRBV12-3 or TRBV12-4 to TRBJ2-3; D might be TRBD2 (5 bases). The sequenced sample was peripheral blood mononuclear cells (PBMCs), obtained when the disease was refractory, from a patient treated with antithyroid drugs. This receptor was obtained from a female donor with Graves disease. CDR3 sequence (DNA): TGTGCCAGCAGTTTGGAGGGCACAGATACGCAGTATTTT. This codes for CASSLEGTDTQYF.